The 30 T cell receptor beta chains listed next were all sequenced from one sample in a study of vaccination effects on CD4 cells after COVID-19. These receptors have no known antigen. Method: immunoSEQ multiplex PCR; TCRdb's copy keeps in-frame clones and lacks some. The sample includes tens of thousands of clones, roughly 70% of them seen just once. Viral peptide pool expansion of antigen-specific CD4+ T cells preceded sequencing in the ViraFEST assay. Isolation of CD4+ T cells took place after approximately ten days of culture. Vaccine recipients had no previous SARS-CoV-2 infection; their nucleocapsid antibodies were negative. The sample in question was CD4+ T cells from PBMCs cultured with HCoV-NL63 spike peptides, obtained before COVID-19 vaccination. The receptor set was obtained from a human donor who received a COVID-19 vaccine.

The chain recombines TRBV3-1 (or the pseudogene TRBV3-2) with TRBJ1-1; 7 positions match TRBD1. The CDR3 has 16 residues. The germline V gene has CDR1 LGHDT and CDR2 YNNKEL (reference sequence). The junction had 15 bases not matched to a gene; V was cut back by 4 bases and J by 7 bases. The CDR3: CASSRRSSRGLGEAFF. CDR3 sequence (DNA): TGTGCCAGCAGCCGCCGATCCTCTAGGGGGCTCGGTGAAGCTTTCTTT.

The V call is TRBV5-1, the J call TRBJ2-1, with 7 bases aligning to TRBD2. CDR3 length: 17 amino acids. The junction had 14 bases not matched to a gene; V was cut back by 0 bases and J by 8 bases. CDR1 is SGHRS, CDR2 YFSETQ, per germline. The CDR3 loop reads CASSLGPGLQPKDEQFF. The CDR3 DNA reads as TGCGCCAGCAGCTTGGGGCCGGGACTACAGCCCAAGGATGAGCAGTTCTTC.

V usage is TRBV6-5 and J usage is TRBJ1-6, with D possibly TRBD1 on 5 matching bases. CDR1 is MNHEY and CDR2 is SVGAGI in the germline V gene. Between the trimmed V and J ends, which lost 0 bases and 7 bases, there was a span of 13 bases. This CDR3 is 16 amino acids long. The CDR3 region is CASSYSSRVGNSPLHF. The CDR3 nucleotides are TGTGCCAGCAGTTACTCGAGCAGGGTGGGAAATTCACCCCTCCACTTT.

This clone was found once. The genes are TRBV15 and TRBJ2-5, with D perhaps TRBD2 (6 bases). V was cut by 0 bases and J by 0 bases, with 14 bases left in between. The CDR3 totals 17 residues. Germline lookup yields CDR1 LNHNV and CDR2 YYDKDF (reference sequence). CDR3 sequence (DNA): TGTGCCACCAGCAGAGATAAGTATAGCGGTCACCAAGAGACCCAGTACTTC. Protein product: CATSRDKYSGHQETQYF. Full variable domain (missing parts from reference TRBV15 and TRBJ2-5): DAMVIQNPRYQVTQFGKPVTLSCSQTLNHNVMYWYQQKSSQAPKLLFHYYDKDFNNEADTPDNFQSRRPNTSFCFLDIRSPGLGDTAMYLCATSRDKYSGHQETQYFGPGTRLLVL.

This chain joins TRBV5-1 and TRBJ2-3; TRBD1 might be the D (5 bases). V was clipped by 4 bases and J by 3 bases, with 15 bases between them. In germline, CDR1 is SGHRS, CDR2 YFSETQ. This CDR3 has 15 residues. CDR3 DNA: TGCGCCAGCAGCCCGGCCCAGGGTGGAACAGATACGCAGTATTTT. Translated: CASSPAQGGTDTQYF.

This chain links TRBV5-4 with TRBJ2-1; D gene unclear. The CDR3 is made up of 16 amino acids. V lost 7 bases to trimming and J lost 0 bases, with 17 bases between them. Germline values: CDR1 SGHNT, CDR2 YYREEE (reference sequence). The CDR3 spells CASLPDLMSSYNEQFF. The CDR3 DNA follows: TGTGCCAGCCTACCCGACCTTATGAGCTCCTACAATGAGCAGTTCTTC.

V gene TRBV5-1 combines with J gene TRBJ2-2; unclear D gene. The CDR3 contains 15 residues. Trimming pared 0 bases from V and 1 base from J, leaving 7 bases between. Germline CDR1 SGHRS, CDR2 YFSETQ. The CDR3 loop is CASSLVSLNTGELFF. Here the CDR3 DNA reads TGCGCCAGCAGCTTGGTCAGCCTGAACACCGGGGAGCTGTTTTTT.

J is TRBJ2-3 and V is TRBV14; 9 nucleotides line up with TRBD2. Germline CDR1 SGHDN, CDR2 FVKESK. J was trimmed by 4 bases and V by 4 bases; bases with no gene match: 12. This CDR3 comprises 17 residues. CDR3 nucleotide sequence: TGTGCCAGCAGCCCTTTCTTGGGTAGCGGGGGAGCAGATACGCAGTATTTT. It is translated as CASSPFLGSGGADTQYF.

V and J are TRBV10-2 and TRBJ2-1, with D unresolved. Per germline, CDR1 WSHSY and CDR2 SAAADI. This CDR3 is built from 11 residues. Trimming stripped 2 bases from V and 9 bases from J, with 5 bases between. CDR3 DNA: TGCGCCAGCAGTGAGCTACTTGAGCAGTTCTTC. Protein: CASSELLEQFF.

This clone was detected only a few times. The chain links TRBV2 to TRBJ2-7; D is uncertain. The CDR3 covers 11 residues. Germline CDR1 SNHLY, CDR2 FYNNEI. V shed 5 bases and J shed 10 bases, with 12 bases lying between them. DNA for the CDR3: TGTGCCAGCAGTTCGGACGGAGAACAGTACTTC. Translating it yields CASSSDGEQYF. The full variable domain, in which reference TRBV2 and TRBJ2-7 provide the parts outside the CDR3, is EPEVTQTPSHQVTQMGQEVILRCVPISNHLYFYWYRQILGQKVEFLVSFYNNEISEKSEIFDDQFSVERPDGSNFTLKIRSTKLEDSAMYFCASSSDGEQYFGPGTRLTVT.

The V and J genes are TRBV6-1 and TRBJ2-1, with D possibly matching TRBD2 (7 bases). The CDR3 is made up of 15 amino acids. V gave up 1 base and J gave up 6 bases, with 13 bases separating them. Germline V gene sequence: CDR1 MNHNS, CDR2 SASEGT. The CDR3 loop is CASSEVGGAFNEQFF. CDR3 sequence (DNA): TGTGCCAGCAGTGAAGTGGGGGGGGCCTTCAATGAGCAGTTCTTC.

This clone turned up a few times. The rearrangement uses TRBV27 and TRBJ1-5; 9 bases are shared with TRBD1. Germline CDR1 and CDR2: MNHEY and SMNVEV (reference sequence). The CDR3 is made up of 15 amino acids. V gave up 4 bases and J gave up 7 bases; unmatched junction bases: 8. The CDR3 DNA sequence: TGTGCCAGCAGTTCTCGAGACAGGGGGGTGCAGCCCCAGCATTTT. Its protein product is CASSSRDRGVQPQHF.

The rearrangement links TRBV18 to TRBJ2-2; D call uncertain. The CDR3 is made up of 14 amino acids. Looked up from germline, CDR1 is KGHSH and CDR2 is LQKENI. The germline V and J ends were trimmed by 2 bases and 3 bases, with 7 bases remaining between them. The CDR3 DNA sequence: TGTGCCAGCTCACCATCGGAACACACCGGGGAGCTGTTTTTT. This gives the protein CASSPSEHTGELFF.

The rearrangement links TRBV2 to TRBJ1-1; no clear D. The germline V and J ends were trimmed by 6 bases and 0 bases, with 11 bases remaining between them. CDR1 and CDR2 (germline): SNHLY, FYNNEI. This CDR3 is built from 14 residues. Here the CDR3 DNA reads TGTGCCAGCAGGGAAACAACTTTGAACACTGAAGCTTTCTTT. Protein product: CASRETTLNTEAFF.

The chain uses TRBV27 and TRBJ2-7; a weak D match, TRBD2 (5 bases). There are 10 residues in the CDR3. The V end was cut by 11 bases, the J end by 6 bases, with 11 bases between. Germline V gene lookup returns CDR1 MNHEY and CDR2 SMNVEV (reference sequence). CDR3 residues: CADRGCEQYF. DNA for the CDR3: TGTGCCGACCGGGGATGCGAGCAGTACTTC.

The rearrangement links TRBV9 to TRBJ1-2, with unresolved D. This CDR3 comprises 14 residues. CDR1 SGDLS and CDR2 YYNGEE come from the germline V gene. Trimming stripped 4 bases from V and 1 base from J, with 11 bases between. CDR3 sequence reads: CASSPSDGNYGYTF. In nucleotides, the CDR3 is TGTGCCAGCAGCCCATCCGACGGTAACTATGGCTACACCTTC.

The chain is built from TRBV15 and TRBJ2-7; 11 bases are a match to TRBD1. V shed 6 bases and J 2 bases; nucleotides not matched to a gene: 6. Germline V lookup: CDR1 LNHNV, CDR2 YYDKDF (reference sequence). This CDR3 is 15 amino acids long. The CDR3 DNA sequence: TGTGCCACCAGTCCGGACAGGGGGCTTGCCTACGAGCAGTACTTC. Its protein is CATSPDRGLAYEQYF.

This clone turned up a few times. This chain links TRBV14 with TRBJ2-7, with 7 bases lining up with TRBD1. Trimming removed 4 bases from V and 0 bases from J; junction bases left unmatched: 9. The CDR3 covers 16 residues. The V gene's germline CDR1 is SGHDN and CDR2 FVKESK. The CDR3 spells CASSPHRDRPSYEQYF. CDR3 DNA sequence: TGTGCCAGCAGCCCGCACCGGGACAGACCCTCCTACGAGCAGTACTTC.

CDR3 protein: CASSADLLIPSGANVLTF. CDR3 in DNA: TGTGCCAGCAGCGCGGACTTGTTGATACCCTCTGGGGCCAACGTCCTGACTTTC. The V gene is TRBV5-4, the J gene TRBJ2-6; TRBD2 is a possible D gene (5 bases). With 4 bases removed from V and 0 bases from J, the gap between germline ends came to 17 bases. From germline, CDR1 is SGHNT and CDR2 YYREEE (reference sequence). The CDR3 sequence is 18 residues long.

V gene TRBV27 combines with J gene TRBJ1-1, with 11 bases identical to TRBD1. Trimming took 4 bases from V and 4 from J; bases not matched to a gene: 5. This CDR3 comprises 15 residues. Germline V gene data show CDR1 as MNHEY and CDR2 as SMNVEV (reference sequence). The CDR3 DNA reads as TGTGCCAGCAGTTGGACAGGGGGCGCGGGCACTGAAGCTTTCTTT. This codes for CASSWTGGAGTEAFF.

This clone was recorded only once. The V call is TRBV30, the J call TRBJ1-4; TRBD1 is a possible D gene (5 bases). The CDR3 loop spans 14 amino acids. V lost 4 bases and J 7 bases, leaving 16 bases between the germline ends. Germline CDR1 GTSNPN, CDR2 SVGIG (reference sequence). In DNA form, the CDR3 reads TGTGCCTGGACCAAATTCCGGGGCCCTGAAAAACTGTTTTTT. Protein product: CAWTKFRGPEKLFF.

The V gene is TRBV3-1 (or the pseudogene TRBV3-2), the J gene TRBJ1-1; a weak D match, TRBD1 (5 bases). The ends were cut back, 0 bases at V and 4 bases at J, with 9 bases in the middle. There are 14 residues in the CDR3. The germline V gene encodes CDR1 LGHDT and CDR2 YNNKEL (reference sequence). The CDR3 nucleotides read TGTGCCAGCAGCCAAGATACAGGCGCCACTGAAGCTTTCTTT. Its protein is CASSQDTGATEAFF.

The chain links TRBV7-6 to TRBJ1-4; D gene uncertain. Trimming pared 3 bases from V and 7 bases from J, leaving 18 bases between. This CDR3 is 16 amino acids long. The germline gives CDR1 SGHVS, CDR2 FNYEAQ. The CDR3 here is CASSFPGRSTGEKLFF. The CDR3 DNA reads TGTGCCAGCAGCTTCCCCGGCCGGTCTACGGGTGAAAAACTGTTTTTT.

The V gene is TRBV29-1, the J gene TRBJ1-1; a possible D gene is TRBD1 (5 bases). This CDR3 spans 13 amino acids. In germline, CDR1 is SQVTM, CDR2 ANQGSEA. V was pared by 7 bases and J by 3 bases, with 15 bases between. The CDR3 region is CSGGEQWDTEAFF. For the CDR3, the DNA is TGCAGCGGGGGGGAGCAGTGGGACACTGAAGCTTTCTTT.

The rearrangement uses TRBV9 and TRBJ1-4, with TRBD1 matching 7 bases. Losses at the gene ends were 2 bases for V and 3 bases for J; bases not matched to a gene: 7. The CDR3 loop spans 16 amino acids. The germline V gene encodes CDR1 SGDLS and CDR2 YYNGEE. CDR3 sequence: CASSVAGQVANEKLFF. CDR3 sequence (DNA): TGTGCCAGCAGCGTGGCAGGACAGGTCGCTAATGAAAAACTGTTTTTT.

The chain carries TRBV6-2 or TRBV6-3 and TRBJ2-1; D is uncertain. Germline CDR1 and CDR2: MNHEY and SVGEGT. V lost 2 bases and J lost 4, with 12 bases in between. This CDR3 contains 15 residues. The CDR3 DNA is TGTGCCAGCAGTTACCAAGACGGACGGTACAATGAGCAGTTCTTC. Translating it yields CASSYQDGRYNEQFF.

There are a few counts of this clone. The gene calls are TRBV27 and TRBJ1-2; 9 nucleotides agree with TRBD1. The ends lost 6 bases at V and 7 bases at J; junction bases unmatched: 9. The CDR3 sequence is 14 residues long. Germline V gene lookup returns CDR1 MNHEY and CDR2 SMNVEV (reference sequence). CDR3 loop: CASSLGQGNSGYTF. The CDR3 nucleotides are TGTGCCAGCAGCCTCGGACAGGGGAATAGTGGCTACACCTTC.

The chain has TRBV5-1 and TRBJ1-2; a possible D gene is TRBD1 (5 bases). Trimming took off 4 bases at V and 8 bases at J, with 15 bases between the two ends. The CDR3 spans 13 residues. Germline V gene data show CDR1 as SGHRS and CDR2 as YFSETQ. CDR3 amino acids: CASSLRSNRGYTF. The CDR3 DNA is TGCGCCAGCAGCCTCCGTAGTAACAGGGGCTACACCTTC.

This clone was recorded a few times. The rearrangement links TRBV2 to TRBJ1-2, with D unclear. CDR1 is SNHLY and CDR2 is FYNNEI in the germline V gene. The CDR3 totals 11 residues. Between the trimmed V and J ends, which lost 6 bases and 8 bases, there was a span of 10 bases. The CDR3 DNA is TGTGCCAGCAGGCGGGCGGGGGGCTACACCTTC. Amino acid sequence: CASRRAGGYTF.

The rearrangement links TRBV3-1 (or the pseudogene TRBV3-2) to TRBJ1-1; D ambiguous. Germline values: CDR1 LGHDT, CDR2 YNNKEL (reference sequence). The CDR3 has 13 amino acids. The V end lost 3 bases, the J end lost 1 base, and 6 bases lay between the germline ends. The CDR3 nucleotides are TGTGCCAGCAGCCATAAGCGGAACACTGAAGCTTTCTTT. It yields the protein CASSHKRNTEAFF.